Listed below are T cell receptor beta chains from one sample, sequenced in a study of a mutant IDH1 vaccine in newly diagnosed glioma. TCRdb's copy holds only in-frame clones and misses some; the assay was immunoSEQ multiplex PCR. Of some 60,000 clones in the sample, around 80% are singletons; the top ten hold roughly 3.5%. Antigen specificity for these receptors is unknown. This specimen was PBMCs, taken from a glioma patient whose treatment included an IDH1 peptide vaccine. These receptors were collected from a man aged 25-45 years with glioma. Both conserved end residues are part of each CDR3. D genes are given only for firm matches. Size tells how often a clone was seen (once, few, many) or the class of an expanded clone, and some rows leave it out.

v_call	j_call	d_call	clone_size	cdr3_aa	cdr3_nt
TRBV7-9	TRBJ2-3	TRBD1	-	CASSSWTGGTDTQYF	TGTGCCAGCAGCTCATGGACAGGGGGCACAGATACGCAGTATTTT
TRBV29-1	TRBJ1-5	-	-	CSVGAGLGGQPQHF	TGCAGCGTGGGAGCAGGTTTAGGGGGTCAGCCCCAGCATTTT
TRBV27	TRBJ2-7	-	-	CASSFGREGEQYF	TGTGCCAGCAGTTTTGGCAGGGAAGGCGAGCAGTACTTC
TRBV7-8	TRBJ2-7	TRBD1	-	CASSFLDRDAYEQYF	TGTGCCAGCAGCTTCCTCGACAGGGATGCTTACGAGCAGTACTTC
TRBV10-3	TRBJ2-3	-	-	CAASTGGAPTDTQYF	TGTGCCGCTTCGACTGGCGGGGCCCCCACAGATACGCAGTATTTT
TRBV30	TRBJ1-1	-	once	CAWSRVDSVNTEAFF	TGTGCCTGGAGTAGGGTAGACAGTGTGAACACTGAAGCTTTCTTT
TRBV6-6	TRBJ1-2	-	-	CASSYSANYGYTF	TGTGCCAGCAGTTATTCAGCGAACTATGGCTACACCTTC
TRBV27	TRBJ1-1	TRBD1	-	CASSLQGASTEAFF	TGTGCCAGCAGTTTACAGGGGGCGAGCACTGAAGCTTTCTTT
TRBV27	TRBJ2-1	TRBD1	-	CASSFGQGAEQFF	TGTGCCAGCAGTTTCGGACAGGGGGCTGAGCAGTTCTTC
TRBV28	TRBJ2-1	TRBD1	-	CATRQGGYNEQFF	TGTGCCACCCGACAGGGGGGCTACAATGAGCAGTTCTTC
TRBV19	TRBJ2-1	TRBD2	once	CASSMPSGGNQVF	TGTGCCAGTAGTATGCCTAGCGGGGGGAACCAGGTCTTC
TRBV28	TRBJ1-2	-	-	CASSLNLYGYTF	TGTGCCAGCAGTTTAAATCTTTATGGCTACACCTTC
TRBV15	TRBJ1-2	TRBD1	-	CATSRSRTGYSGYTF	TGTGCCACCAGCAGAAGTCGGACAGGGTACAGTGGCTACACCTTC
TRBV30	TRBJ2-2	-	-	CAWSVRVRVNTGELFF	TGTGCCTGGAGTGTACGCGTCAGGGTGAACACCGGGGAGCTGTTTTTT
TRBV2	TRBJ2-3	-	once	CASSELSGANTQYF	TGTGCCAGCAGTGAACTCTCGGGGGCGAATACGCAGTATTTT
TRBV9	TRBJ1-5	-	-	CASTPGPANQPQHF	TGTGCCAGCACCCCCGGCCCCGCCAATCAGCCCCAGCATTTT
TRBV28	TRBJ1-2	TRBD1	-	CASSFRQTGGYGYTF	TGTGCCAGCAGTTTCCGACAGACAGGGGGGTATGGCTACACCTTC
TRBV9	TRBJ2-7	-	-	CASSVGSSLRYEQYF	TGTGCCAGCAGCGTAGGTTCGTCTTTGAGGTACGAGCAGTACTTC
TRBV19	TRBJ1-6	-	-	CASSVNGQNSPLHF	TGTGCCAGTAGTGTAAACGGACAAAATTCACCCCTCCACTTT
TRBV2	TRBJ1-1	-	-	CASNGDRRTFTEAFF	TGTGCCAGCAATGGGGACCGGCGAACCTTCACTGAAGCTTTCTTT
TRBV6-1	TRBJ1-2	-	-	CASSSLGTNYGYTF	TGTGCCAGCAGTTCCCTCGGGACTAACTATGGCTACACCTTC
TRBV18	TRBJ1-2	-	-	CASSPPIRTYYGYTF	TGTGCCAGCTCACCACCGATCCGGACATACTATGGCTACACCTTC
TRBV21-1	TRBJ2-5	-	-	CASSKVGQGGETQYF	TGTGCCAGCAGCAAAGTAGGACAGGGGGGAGAGACCCAGTACTTC
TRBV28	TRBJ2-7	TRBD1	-	CASRSAQGGPYEQYF	TGTGCCAGCAGATCTGCACAGGGGGGACCCTACGAGCAGTACTTC
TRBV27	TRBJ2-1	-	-	CASTGTFNEQFF	TGTGCCAGCACGGGGACGTTCAATGAGCAGTTCTTC
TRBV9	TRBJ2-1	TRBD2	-	CASSVLAGPKVF	TGTGCCAGCAGCGTATTAGCGGGCCCAAAGGTCTTC
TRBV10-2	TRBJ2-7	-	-	CASTPQESRGYEQYF	TGCGCCAGCACCCCTCAGGAGTCGAGAGGCTACGAGCAGTACTTC
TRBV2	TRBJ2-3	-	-	CASRVRTTSTDTQYF	TGTGCCAGCAGAGTTAGAACAACCAGCACAGATACGCAGTATTTT
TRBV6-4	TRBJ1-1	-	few	CASSSSPQDTPEDTEAFF	TGTGCCAGCAGTTCCTCCCCTCAGGACACTCCCGAGGACACTGAAGCTTTCTTT
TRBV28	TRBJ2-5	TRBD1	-	CASRQGNEETQYF	TGTGCCAGCAGACAGGGGAACGAAGAGACCCAGTACTTC
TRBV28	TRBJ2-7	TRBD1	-	CASRSGTGTYEQYF	TGTGCCAGCAGATCCGGGACAGGGACCTACGAGCAGTACTTC
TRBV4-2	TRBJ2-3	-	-	CASSQTGTLKDTQYF	TGTGCCAGCAGCCAGACCGGGACCTTAAAGGATACGCAGTATTTT
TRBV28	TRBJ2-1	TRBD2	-	CASRVAGWEQFF	TGTGCCAGCAGAGTAGCGGGATGGGAACAGTTCTTC
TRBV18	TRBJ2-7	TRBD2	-	CASSPGLENEQYF	TGTGCCAGCTCACCGGGACTAGAAAACGAGCAGTACTTC
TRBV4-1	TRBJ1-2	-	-	CASSQGRQGGNYGYTF	TGCGCCAGCAGCCAAGGCCGCCAGGGAGGTAACTATGGCTACACCTTC
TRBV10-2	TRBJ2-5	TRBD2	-	CASSEWRGGLQETQYF	TGCGCCAGCAGTGAATGGCGGGGGGGCCTGCAAGAGACCCAGTACTTC
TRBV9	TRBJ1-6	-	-	CASSLGSYNSPLHF	TGTGCCAGCAGCCTCGGATCCTATAATTCACCCCTCCACTTT
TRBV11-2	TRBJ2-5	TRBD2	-	CASSLPGGVVGTQYF	TGTGCCAGCAGCTTGCCCGGGGGGGTTGTAGGGACCCAGTACTTC
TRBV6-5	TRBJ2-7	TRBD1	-	CASSYYAGGDEQYF	TGTGCCAGCAGTTACTACGCAGGGGGCGACGAGCAGTACTTC
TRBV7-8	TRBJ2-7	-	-	CASSLGVGSYEQYF	TGTGCCAGCAGCTTGGGGGTGGGGTCCTACGAGCAGTACTTC
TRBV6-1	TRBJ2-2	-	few	CASSEEDTNTGELFF	TGTGCCAGCAGTGAAGAGGACACTAACACCGGGGAGCTGTTTTTT
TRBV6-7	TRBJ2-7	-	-	CASSYSKSGTELSYEQYF	TGTGCCAGCAGTTACTCGAAAAGCGGCACGGAACTCTCCTACGAGCAGTACTTC